The rows below give T cell receptor beta chains drawn from one sample of a study of vaccination and CD4 T cells after COVID-19. MiXCR, run by TCRdb on the PCR reads, gives a single entry per CDR3 protein. The table records about 15,000 distinct CDR3 sequences, roughly 49% of them present only once. The antigens these receptors bind are not known. Specimen: CD4+ T cells from blood, cultured in vitro, collected before SARS-CoV-2 vaccination. All receptors come from a human donor who had recovered from COVID-19. Each CDR3 is given with its conserved first and last residue.

v_call	j_call	cdr3_aa
TRBV2	TRBJ2-7	CASRGPSSYEQYF
TRBV28	TRBJ1-4	CASSLPGTGIEKLFF
TRBV7-3	TRBJ2-3	CASSQLGLARTDTQYF
TRBV28	TRBJ1-1	CASRSGQGGKTEAFF
TRBV19	TRBJ2-4	CASSPGGRNIQYF
TRBV20-1	TRBJ2-2	CSASFGGANTGELFF
TRBV6-1	TRBJ2-7	CASPGGSVYEQYF
TRBV7-5	TRBJ2-1	CISVSEDCEAIYNEQFF
TRBV20-1	TRBJ2-2	CSGTSDTGELFF
TRBV19	TRBJ1-5	CASTRTGDSVSNQPQHF
TRBV2	TRBJ1-1	CASSFQGFAEAFF
TRBV15	TRBJ2-7	CATSRDLLAYEQYF
TRBV20-1	TRBJ1-6	CSAPDGNSYNSPLHF
TRBV10-3	TRBJ2-1	CAISELRGALGTEQFF
TRBV19	TRBJ2-1	CASTQSRARINEQFF
TRBV6-5	TRBJ1-2	CASSYGFRGLNYGYTF
TRBV28	TRBJ1-2	CASRSGAGSEGYTF
TRBV27	TRBJ2-3	CASSTLRQASTDTQYF
TRBV6-1	TRBJ2-7	CASTSFPGPSYEQYF
TRBV20-1	TRBJ2-7	CSATSLAGVSYEQYF
TRBV20-1	TRBJ1-6	CSARGQGAYSPLHF
TRBV7-2	TRBJ2-3	CASSDRREGGDTQYF
TRBV19	TRBJ2-3	CASSRASGSSGDTQYF
TRBV15	TRBJ2-1	CATSRVGLAASFYNEQFF
TRBV24-1	TRBJ2-7	CATGRTGSHEQYF
TRBV2	TRBJ2-2	CASSEVPDTGELFF
TRBV20-1	TRBJ1-5	CSATQDRPRQPQHF
TRBV5-1	TRBJ2-5	CASSPSTGVGETQYF
TRBV20-1	TRBJ1-3	CSATLTRTSSGNTIYF
TRBV6-1	TRBJ2-6	CATHGWDLNVLTF
TRBV4-1	TRBJ2-5	CASSPGTARETQYF
TRBV27	TRBJ2-2	CASSFSLGTGELFF
TRBV7-9	TRBJ1-2	CASSEDVNSNYGYTF
TRBV21-1	TRBJ1-6	CASSKDLGRGRCSPLHF
TRBV15	TRBJ2-3	CATSRALADLGTDTQYF
TRBV20-1	TRBJ1-1	CSARKGVTEAFF
TRBV6-2/TRBV6-3	TRBJ2-7	CASSHDWKQYF
TRBV27	TRBJ2-7	CASSPFQGHNYEQYF
TRBV4-2	TRBJ2-1	CASSQIRDSHQWQFF
TRBV10-3	TRBJ1-4	CAIKDENEKLFF